This paragraph reports one T cell receptor (beta chain). Its antigen is as yet unknown. Sequencing was performed with immunoSEQ multiplex PCR; in TCRdb, only in-frame clones are kept and a portion is missing. The repertoire holds fewer than 45,000 clones, with more than 80% as singletons. This record belongs to a study of T cell responses to AZD1222 COVID-19 vaccine. Overall study: Samples with a second dose at about 4 or about 12 weeks were pooled together. Overall study findings and caveats: Spike was spanned by vaccine-associated CD4 TCRs, which were dominant at 160-218 and 743-854. Females outnumbered males among donors, who were mostly white British; clonal diversity was possibly underestimated.

The sequence was collected from an adult in good health. The input for sequencing was peripheral blood, taken on day 0 of AZD1222 vaccination.

The CDR3 coding sequence is TGTGCCAGCACTCGTCCGGGGGCCCACGAGCAGTACTTC. Its protein is CASTRPGAHEQYF. J is TRBJ2-7 and V is TRBV12-3 or TRBV12-4; D is tentatively TRBD1 or TRBD2 (6 bases each). V was trimmed by 7 bases and J by 5 bases, leaving 15 bases between them. CDR3 size: 13 residues.